Each of the 24 T cell receptor beta chains below was sequenced from the same sample in a study of cytomegalovirus exposure and HLA in healthy donors. The PCR ran on 60 Vbeta and 13 Jbeta primers. Using immunoSEQ multiplex PCR, the repertoire was profiled, and TCRdb retains in-frame clones only, with some absent. This table holds about 140,000 clones, 75% to 80% found once. Sequencing was done on a sample of PBMCs. These receptors all come from a woman aged 45-60 years in good health and CMV-seronegative.

There are a few counts of this clone. The V call is TRBV2, the J call TRBJ1-1; 11 bases map to TRBD1. CDR3 length equals 13 residues. The trim removed 11 bases at V and 8 bases at J, leaving 10 bases unmatched. The germline gives CDR1 SNHLY, CDR2 FYNNEI. The CDR3 DNA sequence: TGTGCCGGGACAGGGGGTCGCTGGTCGGAAGCTTTCTTT. The encoded protein is CAGTGGRWSEAFF.

The chain combines TRBV18 with TRBJ1-5; D may be TRBD1 (5 bases). V lost 5 bases and J lost 4, with 9 bases in between. The CDR3 consists of 13 residues. Looked up from germline, CDR1 is KGHSH and CDR2 is LQKENI. The chain's CDR3 is CASSSQGNQPQHF. The CDR3 bases are TGTGCCAGCTCATCGCAGGGAAATCAGCCCCAGCATTTT.

J is TRBJ2-7 and V is TRBV25-1; D unresolved. The CDR3 covers 11 residues. Germline CDR1 reads MGHDK; CDR2 reads SYGVNS. V was clipped by 3 bases and J by 6 bases, with 6 bases between them. The CDR3 reads CASSEFFEQYF. CDR3 in DNA: TGTGCCAGCAGTGAGTTCTTCGAGCAGTACTTC.

The chain has TRBV7-9 and TRBJ2-7; a possible D gene is TRBD1 (7 bases). The CDR3 runs 16 residues. V was trimmed by 3 bases and J by 3 bases, leaving 18 bases between them. CDR1 SEHNR and CDR2 FQNEAQ come from the germline V gene (reference sequence). CDR3 in DNA: TGTGCCAGCAGCTTTGGGGCAGGGGGGAAAGACTACGAGCAGTACTTC. It encodes CASSFGAGGKDYEQYF. Full variable domain (rest looked up from reference TRBV7-9 and TRBJ2-7): DTGVSQNPRHKITKRGQNVTFRCDPISEHNRLYWYRQTLGQGPEFLTYFQNEAQLEKSRLLSDRFSAERPKGSFSTLEIQRTEQGDSAMYLCASSFGAGGKDYEQYFGPGTRLTVT.

This chain links TRBV2 with TRBJ2-1; the match to TRBD2 covers 9 bases. CDR1 is SNHLY, CDR2 FYNNEI, per germline. After removal of 8 bases from V and 0 bases from J, the junction contained 5 bases not matched to a gene. The CDR3 is 15 amino acids. The CDR3 loop is CASVSGGDSYNEQFF. The CDR3 DNA reads as TGTGCCAGCGTTAGCGGGGGCGACTCCTACAATGAGCAGTTCTTC.

J is TRBJ2-4 and V is TRBV4-1; D is uncertain. The ends were cut back, 1 base at V and 0 bases at J, with 10 bases in the middle. The CDR3 contains 16 residues. Germline lookup yields CDR1 MGHRA and CDR2 YSYEKL. In DNA form, the CDR3 reads TGCGCCAGCAGCCAAGGGATAGCACTAGCCAAAAACATTCAGTACTTC. Translated: CASSQGIALAKNIQYF.

The rearrangement joins TRBV5-1 to TRBJ1-4; 11 bases align to TRBD1. Trimming removed 3 bases from V and 8 bases from J; junction bases left unmatched: 6. Germline V CDR1 and CDR2: SGHRS, YFSETQ. The CDR3 is 15 residues long. This chain's CDR3 is CASSSPGQGEEKLFF. The CDR3 nucleotides are TGCGCCAGCAGCTCACCGGGACAGGGGGAGGAAAAACTGTTTTTT.

The V call is TRBV4-2, the J call TRBJ1-1; 9 bases match TRBD1. With 5 bases clipped from V and 11 bases from J, the junction kept 15 bases outside the gene matches. The CDR3 runs 15 residues. Per the germline V gene, CDR1 is LGHNA and CDR2 is YNFKEQ. CDR3 DNA: TGTGCCAGCAGCAACCCCGGGACAGGGACAAAATGGGCTTTCTTT. Its translation is CASSNPGTGTKWAFF.

The chain uses TRBV11-2 and TRBJ2-7, with TRBD2 as a possible D gene (5 bases). V shed 6 bases and J shed 3 bases, with 21 bases lying between them. The CDR3 contains 16 residues. The germline V gene encodes CDR1 SGHAT and CDR2 FQNNGV. The CDR3 protein is CASRQDGGSFVYEQYF. The CDR3 DNA reads TGTGCCAGCAGGCAGGACGGAGGTTCTTTTGTCTACGAGCAGTACTTC.

The chain couples TRBV7-8 to TRBJ2-1, with a tentative D call TRBD2 (5 bases). With 5 bases removed from V and 6 bases from J, the gap between germline ends came to 8 bases. The CDR3 has 12 amino acids. CDR1 and CDR2 (germline): SGHVS, FQNEAQ. CDR3 sequence (DNA): TGTGCCAGCAGCCCTGGACTCAATGAGCAGTTCTTC. Amino acids: CASSPGLNEQFF.

The rearrangement uses TRBV18 and TRBJ1-1; D possibly corresponds to TRBD1 (6 bases). Trimming shortened V by 3 bases and J by 4 bases, and 15 bases separated the two germline ends. CDR1 is KGHSH, CDR2 LQKENI, per germline. This CDR3 has 15 residues. Here the CDR3 reads CASSPGGGWGTEAFF. As DNA, the CDR3 is TGTGCCAGCTCACCGGGGGGGGGCTGGGGCACTGAAGCTTTCTTT.

The gene calls are TRBV6-5 and TRBJ2-3; TRBD2 matches 7 bases. This CDR3 spans 15 amino acids. V lost 5 bases and J lost 0; bases outside the gene matches: 5. Germline CDR1 reads MNHEY; CDR2 reads SVGAGI. The CDR3 bases are TGTGCCAGCAGTCTGAGCGGGGAAAGCACAGATACGCAGTATTTT. Translation: CASSLSGESTDTQYF.

This chain joins TRBV5-1 and TRBJ2-5, with 8 bases that match TRBD1. V dropped 4 bases and J dropped 5; count of bases not matched to a gene: 10. The germline gives CDR1 SGHRS, CDR2 YFSETQ. The CDR3 consists of 15 residues. The chain's CDR3 is CASSVVQGAEETQYF. The CDR3, as DNA: TGCGCCAGCAGCGTCGTCCAGGGGGCGGAGGAGACCCAGTACTTC.

The chain carries TRBV11-3 and TRBJ2-2, with 9 bases aligning to TRBD1. The length of the CDR3 is 16 residues. From germline, CDR1 is SGHNT and CDR2 YENEEA. Trimming removed 3 bases from V and 7 bases from J; junction bases left unmatched: 9. CDR3 amino acids: CASSFIGTGKDGELFF. CDR3 DNA: TGTGCCAGCAGCTTCATAGGGACAGGGAAGGACGGGGAGCTGTTTTTT.

This chain uses TRBV5-4 with TRBJ1-1, with D maybe TRBD1 (6 bases). V lost 2 bases to trimming and J lost 5 bases, with 13 bases between them. The V gene's germline CDR1 is SGHNT and CDR2 YYREEE (reference sequence). The CDR3 totals 14 residues. The CDR3 here is CASSFTGFGTEAFF. The DNA for the CDR3 is TGTGCCAGCAGCTTCACAGGGTTTGGAACTGAAGCTTTCTTT.

This sequence joins TRBV10-3 and TRBJ1-4; D is ambiguous. Per the germline V gene, CDR1 is ENHRY and CDR2 is SYGVKD. This CDR3 has 14 residues. V was trimmed by 4 bases and J by 5 bases, leaving 11 bases between them. CDR3 in DNA: TGTGCCATCAGTGTTGGCAGGCACAATGAAAAACTGTTTTTT. Residues: CAISVGRHNEKLFF.

The rearrangement joins TRBV4-2 to TRBJ1-5; TRBD1 might be the D (5 bases). The germline V and J ends were trimmed by 3 bases and 5 bases, with 11 bases remaining between them. The CDR3 extends over 14 amino acids. The V gene's germline CDR1 is LGHNA and CDR2 YNFKEQ. CDR3 amino acids: CASSHGGIDQPQHF. The DNA for the CDR3 is TGTGCCAGCAGCCACGGGGGGATTGATCAGCCCCAGCATTTT.

In regard to this clone: Mismatch with germline at one junction end may stem from a read error. The sample has other DNA sequences that encode this CDR3 too. The rearrangement uses TRBV27 and TRBJ1-1, with TRBD1 matching over 10 bases. The CDR3 totals 14 residues. CDR1 and CDR2 from the germline V gene are MNHEY and SMNVEV (reference sequence). CDR3 region: CASSLTGGNTEAFF. CDR3 nucleotides: TGTGCCAGCAGTCTGACAGGGGGCAACACTGAGGCTTTCTTT.

The sample holds a few counts of this clone. The rearrangement joins TRBV6-6 to TRBJ1-2; TRBD1 agrees at 8 bases. With 6 bases clipped from V and 4 bases from J, the junction kept 7 bases outside the gene matches. Per the germline V gene, CDR1 is MNHNY and CDR2 is SVGAGI (reference sequence). This CDR3 region has 14 residues. This CDR3 reads CASRIGQGGYGYTF. The CDR3 DNA is TGTGCCAGCAGAATCGGACAGGGTGGCTATGGCTACACCTTC.

The V gene is TRBV27, the J gene TRBJ2-7; D not certain. Deletions cut 0 bases from V and 4 bases from J, with 13 bases between. Looked up from germline, CDR1 is MNHEY and CDR2 is SMNVEV (reference sequence). This CDR3 region has 15 residues. CDR3 nucleotide sequence: TGTGCCAGCAGTTTATCCCGGCTACTATCTTACGAGCAGTACTTC. This translates into CASSLSRLLSYEQYF.

The genes are TRBV4-1 and TRBJ2-7; 7 nucleotides agree with TRBD1. Looked up from germline, CDR1 is MGHRA and CDR2 is YSYEKL. The trim removed 1 base at V and 2 bases at J, leaving 8 bases unmatched. This CDR3 has 16 residues. The CDR3 DNA follows: TGCGCCAGCAGCCAAGGACAGGGCCAAGGGGCCTACGAGCAGTACTTC. Protein product: CASSQGQGQGAYEQYF.

This chain connects TRBV2 to TRBJ1-4, with no clear D. V was cut by 6 bases and J by 7 bases, with 6 bases left in between. The CDR3 has 11 residues. CDR1 and CDR2 from the germline V gene are SNHLY and FYNNEI. The CDR3 here is CASRAGEKLFF. The CDR3 nucleotides read TGTGCCAGCAGGGCGGGTGAAAAACTGTTTTTT. Together with reference TRBV2 and TRBJ1-4, the CDR3 gives the full variable domain: EPEVTQTPSHQVTQMGQEVILRCVPISNHLYFYWYRQILGQKVEFLVSFYNNEISEKSEIFDDQFSVERPDGSNFTLKIRSTKLEDSAMYFCASRAGEKLFFGSGTQLSVL.

This clone was recorded only once. The chain is built from TRBV4-3 and TRBJ1-2, with D hard to call. Trimming took off 0 bases at V and 2 bases at J, with 7 bases between the two ends. Germline values: CDR1 LGHNA, CDR2 YSLEER. CDR3 length: 14 amino acids. The CDR3 is CASSQESGNYGYTF. The CDR3 nucleotides are TGCGCCAGCAGCCAAGAGTCGGGAAACTATGGCTACACCTTC.

The genes are TRBV5-1 and TRBJ1-1; D might be TRBD1 (5 bases). The germline CDR1 and CDR2 sequences are SGHRS and YFSETQ. V gave up 4 bases and J gave up 1 base, with 14 bases separating them. The CDR3 extends over 15 amino acids. The CDR3 loop is CASSPNPTENTEAFF. Here the CDR3 DNA reads TGCGCCAGCAGCCCTAACCCGACAGAGAACACTGAAGCTTTCTTT. The whole variable domain, remainder taken from reference TRBV5-1 and TRBJ1-1, is KAGVTQTPRYLIKTRGQQVTLSCSPISGHRSVSWYQQTPGQGLQFLFEYFSETQRNKGNFPGRFSGRQFSNSRSEMNVSTLELGDSALYLCASSPNPTENTEAFFGQGTRLTVV.